Shown below are 19 T cell receptor beta chains from a single sample sequenced in a study of blood T cells in healthy people across ages. Together with a sample-barcoded 5' primer, a J-beta primer mix was included in a second PCR lasting about 7 to 12 cycles. TCRdb re-called the 5' RACE reads through MiXCR, storing one row per CDR3 protein. This table holds some 1.4 million distinct CDR3 sequences, about 40% found once. The sample comprised blood. The receptors were sampled from a woman aged 18-30 years in good health.

Ten or more counts support this clonotype. The chain has TRBV3-1 and TRBJ1-1; D may be TRBD1 (5 bases). The V end was cut by 0 bases, the J end by 3 bases, with 14 bases between. This CDR3 spans 16 amino acids. Per germline, CDR1 LGHDT and CDR2 YNNKEL (reference sequence). This CDR3 reads CASSQEGGGRDTEAFF. The CDR3 nucleotides read TGTGCCAGCAGCCAAGAGGGTGGGGGAAGGGACACTGAAGCTTTCTTT.

The genes are TRBV5-1 and TRBJ1-6; 8 positions match TRBD1. V gave up 4 bases and J gave up 8 bases; unmatched junction bases: 17. The length of the CDR3 is 18 residues. From germline, CDR1 is SGHRS and CDR2 YFSETQ. For the CDR3, the DNA is TGCGCCAGCAGCGCTCGACACCCCGGACAGGGAGGTTATTCACCCCTCCACTTT. Its translation: CASSARHPGQGGYSPLHF.

On this clonotype: Being one base from a much bigger clone, this may be a read error. This chain joins TRBV14 and TRBJ2-7; 13 bases are shared with TRBD2. The CDR3 runs to 16 residues. With 4 bases clipped from V and 7 bases from J, the junction kept 10 bases outside the gene matches. Germline assignment: CDR1 SGHDN and CDR2 FVKESK. The CDR3 DNA sequence: TGTGCCAGCAGCCGACCTACTAGCGGGAGGGCCAATGAGCAGTACTTC. Translation: CASSRPTSGRANEQYF.

This clonotype was detected a few times. This chain connects TRBV7-9 to TRBJ2-1; 14 nucleotides match TRBD2. The CDR3 length is 16 residues. Losses at the gene ends were 5 bases for V and 7 bases for J; bases not matched to a gene: 7. Germline V gene data show CDR1 as SEHNR and CDR2 as FQNEAQ (reference sequence). CDR3 amino acids: CASSPPTSGRANEQFF. CDR3 bases: TGTGCCAGCAGCCCCCCGACTAGCGGGAGGGCGAATGAGCAGTTCTTC.

The rearrangement links TRBV6-1 to TRBJ1-4, with TRBD1 matching over 7 bases. Trimming cost V 6 bases and J 0 bases; bases outside gene matches: 10. The CDR3 totals 17 residues. Looked up from germline, CDR1 is MNHNS and CDR2 is SASEGT. The CDR3 spells CASRSEGAGATNEKLFF. The CDR3 DNA reads as TGTGCCAGCAGATCCGAGGGGGCGGGCGCAACTAATGAAAAACTGTTTTTT.

The genes are TRBV7-3 and TRBJ2-1; 12 nucleotides align to TRBD2. The CDR3 contains 16 residues. The germline V gene encodes CDR1 SGHTA and CDR2 FQGTGA. Trimming took 0 bases from V and 15 from J; bases not matched to a gene: 12. CDR3 protein: CASSLTFSSGGAGLFF. The CDR3 DNA reads TGTGCCAGCAGCTTAACGTTCTCTAGCGGGGGGGCTGGGTTGTTCTTC.

The chain has TRBV25-1 and TRBJ1-1; D call uncertain. Germline V CDR1 and CDR2: MGHDK, SYGVNS. The CDR3 consists of 15 residues. Trimming cost V 2 bases and J 1 base, with 11 bases left between them. Written as DNA, the CDR3 is TGTGCCAGCAGTGAAGTTGAGTACGGGAACACTGAAGCTTTCTTT. This sequence encodes CASSEVEYGNTEAFF.

The chain combines TRBV7-9 with TRBJ2-1, with 7 positions matching TRBD1. CDR1 SEHNR and CDR2 FQNEAQ come from the germline V gene (reference sequence). The junction had 11 bases not matched to a gene; V was cut back by 7 bases and J by 5 bases. CDR3 length: 15 residues. The CDR3 loop reads CASTLRDSPDNEQFF. The CDR3, as DNA: TGTGCCAGCACCCTCCGGGACAGCCCAGACAATGAGCAGTTCTTC. Supplemented by reference TRBV7-9 and TRBJ2-1, the full variable domain reads DTGVSQNPRHKITKRGQNVTFRCDPISEHNRLYWYRQTLGQGPEFLTYFQNEAQLEKSRLLSDRFSAERPKGSFSTLEIQRTEQGDSAMYLCASTLRDSPDNEQFFGPGTRLTVL.

The chain's CDR3 is CASSQGLRYTDTQYF. In DNA, the CDR3 is TGTGCCAGCAGCCAAGGTCTGCGGTACACAGATACGCAGTATTTT. The rearrangement joins TRBV14 to TRBJ2-3, with D hard to call. The CDR3 runs 15 residues. The ends were cut back, 1 base at V and 2 bases at J, with 10 bases in the middle. Germline V lookup: CDR1 SGHDN, CDR2 FVKESK.

This clonotype showed up just a few times. The chain employs TRBV29-1 and TRBJ1-2; TRBD1 agrees at 8 bases. The ends lost 4 bases at V and 3 bases at J; junction bases unmatched: 7. Germline V lookup: CDR1 SQVTM, CDR2 ANQGSEA. The CDR3 length is 14 residues. The CDR3 loop is CSVGSSGGDYGYTF. The CDR3 nucleotides read TGCAGCGTTGGGTCCTCAGGGGGCGACTATGGCTACACCTTC. Combining the CDR3 with reference TRBV29-1 and TRBJ1-2 gives the whole variable domain SAVISQKPSRDICQRGTSLTIQCQVDSQVTMMFWYRQQPGQSLTLIATANQGSEATYESGFVIDKFPISRPNLTFSTLTVSNMSPEDSSIYLCSVGSSGGDYGYTFGSGTRLTVV.

The count of this clonotype is one. Since a much larger clone is just one base distant, this may be a read error. This sequence joins TRBV7-3 and TRBJ2-5; no clear D gene. Trimming pared 3 bases from V and 11 bases from J, leaving 19 bases between. The CDR3 extends over 14 amino acids. The V gene's germline CDR1 is SGHTA and CDR2 FQGTGA. The CDR3 DNA reads as TGTGCCAGCAGCTTGAGTCCCGAGTACAATGAGCAGTACTTC. It is translated as CASSLSPEYNEQYF. The variable domain in full, with the rest retrieved from reference TRBV7-3 and TRBJ2-5, is GAGVSQTPSNKVTEKGKYVELRCDPISGHTALYWYRQSLGQGPEFLIYFQGTGAADDSGLPNDRFFAVRPEGSVSTLKIQRTERGDSAVYLCASSLSPEYNEQYFGPGTRLLVL.

The chain couples TRBV28 to TRBJ1-2, with D unresolved. CDR3 size: 15 residues. The germline V gene has CDR1 MDHEN and CDR2 SYDVKM. V was trimmed by 3 bases and J by 1 base, leaving 12 bases between them. The CDR3 sequence is CASSFRDRNNYGYTF. For the CDR3, the DNA is TGTGCCAGCAGTTTTAGAGACCGGAATAACTATGGCTACACCTTC.

The chain links TRBV6-5 to TRBJ2-7; D may match TRBD1 or TRBD2 (5 bases each). V lost 6 bases and J lost 3, with 15 bases in between. From germline, CDR1 is MNHEY and CDR2 SVGAGI. CDR3 length: 14 residues. CDR3 in amino acids: CASRRGDGDYEQYF. The CDR3 region has the DNA TGTGCCAGCAGACGTGGGGACGGCGACTACGAGCAGTACTTC.

The chain combines TRBV15 with TRBJ2-7, with a possible D match to TRBD1 (6 bases). The CDR3 sequence is 15 residues long. Trimming took off 6 bases at V and 5 bases at J, with 20 bases between the two ends. Germline CDR1 reads LNHNV; CDR2 reads YYDKDF (reference sequence). The CDR3: CATSISGQGNHEQYF. The CDR3 nucleotides read TGTGCCACCAGTATTTCAGGGCAGGGGAACCACGAGCAGTACTTC.

This clonotype was seen a handful of times. The chain uses TRBV12-3 or TRBV12-4 and TRBJ2-7; D gene unclear. The CDR3 covers 15 residues. Trimming took 3 bases from V and 5 from J, leaving 17 bases between them. The CDR3 here is CASSFQRYILDEQYF. As DNA, the CDR3 is TGTGCCAGCAGTTTCCAACGGTATATTTTGGACGAGCAGTACTTC.

The V gene is TRBV6-6, the J gene TRBJ1-6, with TRBD1 as a possible D gene (5 bases). V was trimmed by 4 bases and J by 9 bases, leaving 13 bases between them. Germline assignment: CDR1 MNHNY and CDR2 SVGAGI (reference sequence). This CDR3 has 14 amino acids. CDR3 amino acids: CASSLEGISSPLHF. The DNA for the CDR3 is TGTGCCAGCAGTTTAGAGGGGATTAGTTCACCCCTCCACTTT.

This chain links TRBV4-3 with TRBJ2-1, with TRBD2 matching over 12 bases. From germline, CDR1 is LGHNA and CDR2 YSLEER. The V and J ends lost 1 base and 8 bases, in that order; junction bases with no gene match: 9. The length of the CDR3 is 17 residues. The CDR3 is CASSQVHLAGGPYEQFF. DNA of the CDR3: TGCGCCAGCAGCCAAGTTCATCTAGCGGGAGGGCCCTATGAGCAGTTCTTC.

This clonotype came up a few times. This chain uses TRBV6-5 with TRBJ2-1; 7 bases map to TRBD1. V shed 0 bases and J 9 bases; nucleotides not matched to a gene: 2. Germline V lookup: CDR1 MNHEY, CDR2 SVGAGI. This CDR3 has 13 amino acids. Here the CDR3 reads CASSYSDRAEQFF. The CDR3 nucleotides are TGTGCCAGCAGTTACTCCGACAGGGCTGAGCAGTTCTTC.

The chain combines TRBV6-5 with TRBJ2-7, with D perhaps TRBD2 (5 bases). Judging by the DNA end, TRBJ2-5 fits better; the J call may be wrong. The germline gives CDR1 MNHEY, CDR2 SVGAGI. The CDR3 has 12 amino acids. The CDR3 DNA reads TGTGCCAGCAGTTCCATCGGGAAGACCCAGTACTTC. Encoded protein: CASSSIGKTQYF.